A single TCR beta chain is shown here with its context. Libraries were prepared by immunoSEQ multiplex PCR; TCRdb keeps only in-frame clonotypes and omits some of them. This sample has around 390,000 clones, with more than 75% found just once. Looked up from germline, CDR1 is KGHSH and CDR2 is LQKENI. This CDR3 contains 16 residues. With 8 bases clipped from V and 8 bases from J, the junction kept 18 bases outside the gene matches. This sample is drawn from a study of blood T cell repertoires in COVID-19. The specimen sequenced was PBMCs or T cells enriched from blood (not recorded which). The TCR originated in a woman between 50 and 59 years old who had recovered from COVID-19. The rearrangement uses TRBV18 and TRBJ2-1; 7 bases are shared with TRBD1. The DNA for the CDR3 is TGTGCCAGCCGTTCTTTCGGGCAGGGGGTACTGGATGAGCAGTTCTTC. It yields the protein CASRSFGQGVLDEQFF.